Detailed here is one T cell receptor beta chain. Its antigen is currently not known. No base quality values were provided; no much bigger clone lies one nucleotide off. This sample was included in a study of T-cell reconstitution after alpha-beta-depleted transplantation in children (dated by TCRdb to about 2016). A note on the overall study: The study quantitatively tracked T-cell immune reconstitution after TCRalphabeta/CD19-depleted allogeneic hematopoietic cell transplantation in children using TCR repertoire profiling.

Receptor amplification or capture employed PCR. TCRdb lists the instrument as Illumina HiSeq 2500. To normalize quantification of the TCRbeta repertoire, the TCR libraries were built with molecular barcoding that relied on unique molecular identifiers. The public reads were run again by TCRdb, first through fastp at Q25 and then through MiXCR, and only productive beta chains were kept. Identical CDR3 protein sequences are pooled into one entry, listed with their most common genes and DNA. A total of just over 350,000 distinct CDR3 sequences appear in this sample, approximately 12% of them only once. The ten largest clonotypes hold around 4.5% of the sample. V ends up 3 bases short and J 5 bases short, with an unmatched junction base count of 13. CDR1 and CDR2 were assigned from the germline V gene as WSHSY and SAAADI. From cysteine to phenylalanine, the CDR3 is 17 amino acids long. Solely the CDR3 DNA is kept, with 51 bases framed from the first base.

This material consisted of PBMCs, taken from the stem cell graft. The chain is encoded by TRBV10-2 joined to TRBJ2-1; 7 bases in the middle match TRBD1. This receptor was identified in a human donor who donated a stem cell graft to a child with Fanconi anemia. The CDR3 region reads CASSDVPGQRRDNEQFF. The DNA sequence follows: TGCGCCAGCAGTGACGTACCGGGACAGCGTCGCGACAATGAGCAGTTCTTC.